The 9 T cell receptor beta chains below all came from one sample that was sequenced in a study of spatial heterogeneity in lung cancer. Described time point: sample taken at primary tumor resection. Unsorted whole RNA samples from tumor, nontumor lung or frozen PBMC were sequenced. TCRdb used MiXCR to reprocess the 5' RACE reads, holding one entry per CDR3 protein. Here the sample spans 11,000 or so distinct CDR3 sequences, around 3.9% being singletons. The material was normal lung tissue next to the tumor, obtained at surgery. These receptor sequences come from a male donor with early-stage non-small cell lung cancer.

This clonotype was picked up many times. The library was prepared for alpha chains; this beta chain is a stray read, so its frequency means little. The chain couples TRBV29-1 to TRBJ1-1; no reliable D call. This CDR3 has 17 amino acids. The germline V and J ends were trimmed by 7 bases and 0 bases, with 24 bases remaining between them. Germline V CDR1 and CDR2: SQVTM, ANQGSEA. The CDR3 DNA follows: TGCAGCGCCGGAGTGAGAGCCCAAGGCGAACTGAACACTGAAGCTTTCTTT. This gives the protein CSAGVRAQGELNTEAFF.

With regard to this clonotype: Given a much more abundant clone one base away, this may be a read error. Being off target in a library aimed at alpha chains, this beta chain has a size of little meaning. The CDR3: CTSSSRTGYYEQYF. CDR3 coding DNA: TGTACCAGCAGCTCCCGGACAGGGTACTACGAGCAGTACTTC. The chain joins TRBV7-9 to TRBJ2-7; 8 bases are shared with TRBD1. Germline CDR1 SEHNR, CDR2 FQNEAQ (reference sequence). The CDR3 length is 14 residues.

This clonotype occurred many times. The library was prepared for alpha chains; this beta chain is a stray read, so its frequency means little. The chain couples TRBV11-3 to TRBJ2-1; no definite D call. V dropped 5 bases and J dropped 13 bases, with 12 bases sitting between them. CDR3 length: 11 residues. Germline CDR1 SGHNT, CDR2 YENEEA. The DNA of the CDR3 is TGTGCCAGCAGCGTATACGTGGGCCAGTTCTTC. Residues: CASSVYVGQFF.

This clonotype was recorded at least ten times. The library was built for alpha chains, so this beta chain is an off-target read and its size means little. This chain's CDR3 is CASSATGDRGAWYEQYF. CDR3 sequence (DNA): TGTGCCAGCAGCGCCACAGGGGACAGGGGTGCTTGGTACGAGCAGTACTTC. This chain connects TRBV9 to TRBJ2-7; TRBD1 aligns across 10 bases. The V gene end was trimmed by 3 bases and the J gene end by 4 bases; junction bases not matched to a gene: 13. The CDR3 is 17 amino acids. From germline, CDR1 is SGDLS and CDR2 YYNGEE.

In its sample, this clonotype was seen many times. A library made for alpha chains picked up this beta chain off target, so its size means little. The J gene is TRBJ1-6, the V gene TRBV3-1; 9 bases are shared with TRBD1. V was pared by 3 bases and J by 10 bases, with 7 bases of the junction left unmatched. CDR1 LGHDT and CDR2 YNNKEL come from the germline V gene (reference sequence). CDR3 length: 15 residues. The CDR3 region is CASSHTGQGRSPLHF. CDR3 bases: TGTGCCAGCAGCCATACGGGACAGGGAAGATCACCCCTCCACTTT.

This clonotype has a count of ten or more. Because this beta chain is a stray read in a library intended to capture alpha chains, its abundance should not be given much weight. The CDR3 protein is CASSPDRALAKNIQYF. CDR3 DNA: TGTGCCAGCAGTCCCGACAGGGCGTTGGCCAAAAACATTCAGTACTTC. The J gene is TRBJ2-4, the V gene TRBV6-2 or TRBV6-3, with TRBD1 matching over 7 bases. With 5 bases clipped from V and 1 base from J, the junction kept 8 bases outside the gene matches. Germline-derived CDR1 and CDR2 are MNHEY and SVGEGT. The CDR3 has 16 amino acids.

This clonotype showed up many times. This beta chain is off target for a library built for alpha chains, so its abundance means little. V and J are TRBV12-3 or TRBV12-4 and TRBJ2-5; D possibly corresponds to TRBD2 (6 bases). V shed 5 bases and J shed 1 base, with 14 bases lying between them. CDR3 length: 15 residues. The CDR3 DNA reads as TGTGCCAGCAGTGCCGAGGGGAGGTCCCAAGAGACCCAGTACTTC. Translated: CASSAEGRSQETQYF.

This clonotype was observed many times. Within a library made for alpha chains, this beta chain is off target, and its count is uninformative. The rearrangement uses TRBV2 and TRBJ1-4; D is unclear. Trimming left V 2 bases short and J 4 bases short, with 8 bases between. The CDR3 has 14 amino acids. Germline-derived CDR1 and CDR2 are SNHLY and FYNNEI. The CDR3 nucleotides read TGTGCCAGCAGTGAACAACTGGGTAATGAAAAACTGTTTTTT. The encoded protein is CASSEQLGNEKLFF.

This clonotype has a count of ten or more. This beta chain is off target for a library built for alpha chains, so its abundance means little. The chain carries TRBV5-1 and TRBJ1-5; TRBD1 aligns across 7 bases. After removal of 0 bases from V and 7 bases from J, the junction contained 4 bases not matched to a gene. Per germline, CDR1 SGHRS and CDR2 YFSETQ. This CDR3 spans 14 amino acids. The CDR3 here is CASSLGGGPQPQHF. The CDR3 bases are TGCGCCAGCAGCTTGGGAGGGGGCCCGCAGCCCCAGCATTTT.